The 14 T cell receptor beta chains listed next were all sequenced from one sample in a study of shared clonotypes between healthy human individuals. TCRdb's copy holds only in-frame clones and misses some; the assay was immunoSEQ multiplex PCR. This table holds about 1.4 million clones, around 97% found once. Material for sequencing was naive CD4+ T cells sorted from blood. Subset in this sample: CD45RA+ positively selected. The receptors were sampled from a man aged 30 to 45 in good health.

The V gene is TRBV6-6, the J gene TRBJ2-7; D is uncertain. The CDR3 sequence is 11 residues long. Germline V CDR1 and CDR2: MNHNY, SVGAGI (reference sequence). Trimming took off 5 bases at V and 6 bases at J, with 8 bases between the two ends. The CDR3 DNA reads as TGTGCCAGCAGTACCCCCGGCGAGCAGTACTTC. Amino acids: CASSTPGEQYF.

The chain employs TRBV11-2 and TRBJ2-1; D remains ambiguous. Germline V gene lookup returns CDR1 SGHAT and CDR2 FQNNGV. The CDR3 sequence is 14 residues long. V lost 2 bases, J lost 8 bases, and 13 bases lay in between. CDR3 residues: CASSLYGGSDEQFF. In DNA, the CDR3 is TGTGCCAGCAGCTTATATGGCGGAAGTGATGAGCAGTTCTTC.

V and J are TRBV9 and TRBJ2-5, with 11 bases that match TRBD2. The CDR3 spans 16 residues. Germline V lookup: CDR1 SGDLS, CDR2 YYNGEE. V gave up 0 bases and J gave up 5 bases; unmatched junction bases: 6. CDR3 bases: TGTGCCAGCAGCGTAGGTAGCGGGAGGGCCAAGGAGACCCAGTACTTC. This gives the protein CASSVGSGRAKETQYF.

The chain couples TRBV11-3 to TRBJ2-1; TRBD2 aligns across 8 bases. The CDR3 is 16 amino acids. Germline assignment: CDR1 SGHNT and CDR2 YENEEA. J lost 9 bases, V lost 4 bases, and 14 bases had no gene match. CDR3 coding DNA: TGTGCCAGCAGCTCACGCCAGCGGGAGAAGGACGGTGAGCAGTTCTTC. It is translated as CASSSRQREKDGEQFF.

In DNA form, the CDR3 reads TGTGCCAGCACCAGAGGCACTAGCGCCGCCTACGAGCAGTACTTC. Its translation is CASTRGTSAAYEQYF. V usage is TRBV6-5 and J usage is TRBJ2-7, with TRBD2 matching over 7 bases. Germline V gene lookup returns CDR1 MNHEY and CDR2 SVGAGI. Trimming cost V 7 bases and J 2 bases; bases outside gene matches: 11. The CDR3 has 15 residues.

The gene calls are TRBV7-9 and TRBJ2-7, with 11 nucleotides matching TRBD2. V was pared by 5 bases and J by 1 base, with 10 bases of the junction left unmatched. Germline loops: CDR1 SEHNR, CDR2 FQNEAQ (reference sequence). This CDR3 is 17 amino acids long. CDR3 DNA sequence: TGTGCCAGCAGCAGACCGACTAGCGGGAAACAGTCCTACGAGCAGTACTTC. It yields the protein CASSRPTSGKQSYEQYF.

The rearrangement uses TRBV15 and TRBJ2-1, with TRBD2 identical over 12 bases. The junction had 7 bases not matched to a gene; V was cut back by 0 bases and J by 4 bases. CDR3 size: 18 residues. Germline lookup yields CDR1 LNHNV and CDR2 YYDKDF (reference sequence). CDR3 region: CATSRDRPGLAGYNEQFF. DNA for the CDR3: TGTGCCACCAGCAGAGATCGACCGGGACTAGCGGGTTACAATGAGCAGTTCTTC.

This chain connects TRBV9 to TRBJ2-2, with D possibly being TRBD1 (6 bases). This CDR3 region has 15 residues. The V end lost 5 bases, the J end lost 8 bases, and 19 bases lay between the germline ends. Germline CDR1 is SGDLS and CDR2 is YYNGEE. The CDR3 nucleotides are TGTGCCAGCAGTCGTGACAGGCCGGCGGCTGGGGAGCTGTTTTTT. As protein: CASSRDRPAAGELFF. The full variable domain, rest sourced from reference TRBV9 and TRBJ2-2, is DSGVTQTPKHLITATGQRVTLRCSPRSGDLSVYWYQQSLDQGLQFLIQYYNGEERAKGNILERFSAQQFPDLHSELNLSSLELGDSALYFCASSRDRPAAGELFFGEGSRLTVL.

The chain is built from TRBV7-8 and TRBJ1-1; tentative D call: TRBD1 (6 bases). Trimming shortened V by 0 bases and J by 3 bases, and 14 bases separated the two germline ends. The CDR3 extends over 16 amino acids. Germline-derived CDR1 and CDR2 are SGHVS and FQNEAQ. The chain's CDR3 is CASSLAITGAYTEAFF. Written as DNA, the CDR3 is TGTGCCAGCAGCTTAGCTATTACGGGGGCTTACACTGAAGCTTTCTTT.

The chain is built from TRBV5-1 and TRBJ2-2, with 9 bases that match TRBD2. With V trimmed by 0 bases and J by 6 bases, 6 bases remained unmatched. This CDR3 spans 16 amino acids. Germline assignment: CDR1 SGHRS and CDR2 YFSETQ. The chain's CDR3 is CASSLGSSGTAGELFF. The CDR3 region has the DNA TGCGCCAGCAGCTTGGGGTCTAGCGGGACAGCCGGGGAGCTGTTTTTT.

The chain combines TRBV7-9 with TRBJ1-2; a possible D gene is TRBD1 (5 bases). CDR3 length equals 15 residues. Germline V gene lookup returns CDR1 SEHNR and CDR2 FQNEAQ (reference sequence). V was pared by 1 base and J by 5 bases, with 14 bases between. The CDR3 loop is CASSLGAGENYGYTF. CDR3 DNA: TGTGCCAGCAGCTTAGGCGCGGGGGAAAATTATGGCTACACCTTC.

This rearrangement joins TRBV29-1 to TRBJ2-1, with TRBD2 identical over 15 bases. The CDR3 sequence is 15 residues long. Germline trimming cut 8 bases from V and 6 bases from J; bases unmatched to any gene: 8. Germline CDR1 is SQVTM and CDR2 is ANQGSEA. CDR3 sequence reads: CSTTTGLAGGNEQFF. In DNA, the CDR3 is TGCAGCACAACAACGGGACTAGCGGGAGGCAATGAGCAGTTCTTC.

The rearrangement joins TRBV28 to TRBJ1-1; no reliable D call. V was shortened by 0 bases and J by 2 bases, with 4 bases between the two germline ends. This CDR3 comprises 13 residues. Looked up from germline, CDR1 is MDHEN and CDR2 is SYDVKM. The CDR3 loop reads CASSLWSNTEAFF. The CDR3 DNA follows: TGTGCCAGCAGTTTATGGAGTAACACTGAAGCTTTCTTT.

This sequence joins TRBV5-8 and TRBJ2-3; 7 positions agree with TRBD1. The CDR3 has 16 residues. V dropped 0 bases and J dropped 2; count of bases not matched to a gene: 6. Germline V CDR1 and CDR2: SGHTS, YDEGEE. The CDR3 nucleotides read TGTGCCAGCAGCTTGGGACAGGGTTTTTACACAGATACGCAGTATTTT. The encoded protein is CASSLGQGFYTDTQYF.